The 30 T cell receptor beta chains below were found in one sample sequenced in a study of T cell clones after liver transplantation. Here immunoSEQ multiplex PCR was the method, and the copy in TCRdb shows in-frame clones only, minus some. The table records tens of thousands of clones, 80% to 95% of them present only once. The sample in question was CD4+ T cells from blood, obtained about 27 months after liver transplant. The receptors derive from a human patient who received a liver transplant. The T cells may partly be graft donor cells.

This clone appeared once. The chain joins TRBV7-9 to TRBJ2-7; D not certain. This CDR3 is 12 amino acids long. V was clipped by 5 bases and J by 6 bases, with 11 bases between them. Germline values: CDR1 SEHNR, CDR2 FQNEAQ (reference sequence). CDR3 coding DNA: TGTGCCAGCAGCCCCCGCGGTGGCGAGCAGTACTTC. This gives the protein CASSPRGGEQYF.

This clone has only one observation. The V and J genes are TRBV18 and TRBJ2-5, with 11 bases identical to TRBD2. With V trimmed by 3 bases and J by 4 bases, 10 bases remained unmatched. The CDR3 loop spans 17 amino acids. Germline CDR1 and CDR2: KGHSH and LQKENI. The CDR3 region has the DNA TGTGCCAGCTCACCTTCGCTTATCGGGACTAGCGGAGAGACCCAGTACTTC. This translates into CASSPSLIGTSGETQYF. Drawing the rest from reference TRBV18 and TRBJ2-5, the complete variable domain is NAGVMQNPRHLVRRRGQEARLRCSPMKGHSHVYWYRQLPEEGLKFMVYLQKENIIDESGMPKERFSAEFPKEGPSILRIQQVVRGDSAAYFCASSPSLIGTSGETQYFGPGTRLLVL.

This clone was counted a single time. This rearrangement joins TRBV29-1 to TRBJ2-7; D is possibly TRBD2 (6 bases). V was clipped by 1 base and J by 0 bases, with 10 bases between them. The CDR3 is 14 residues long. Germline CDR1 is SQVTM and CDR2 is ANQGSEA. For the CDR3, the DNA is TGCAGCGTTGAAGGAGACGGGAGCTCCTACGAGCAGTACTTC. Its translation: CSVEGDGSSYEQYF.

V and J are TRBV6-5 and TRBJ2-1, with D tentatively TRBD1 or TRBD2 (5 bases each). The germline CDR1 and CDR2 sequences are MNHEY and SVGAGI. This CDR3 has 16 amino acids. Between the trimmed V and J ends, which lost 4 bases and 6 bases, there was a span of 19 bases. The CDR3 reads CASSSLGVAGGNEQFF. The CDR3 DNA reads as TGTGCCAGCAGTTCCTTGGGGGTAGCTGGCGGCAATGAGCAGTTCTTC.

The chain employs TRBV7-8 and TRBJ2-7; D is undetermined. Germline V gives CDR1 SGHVS, CDR2 FQNEAQ. V was clipped by 1 base and J by 0 bases, with 10 bases between them. This CDR3 region has 15 residues. The CDR3 protein is CASSLVRLPSYEQYF. The CDR3 bases are TGTGCCAGCAGCTTAGTTCGGTTGCCCTCCTACGAGCAGTACTTC.

The rearrangement joins TRBV13 to TRBJ2-5, with 8 positions matching TRBD2. CDR3 length equals 13 residues. CDR1 is PRHDT and CDR2 is FYEKMQ in the germline V gene (reference sequence). With 4 bases clipped from V and 4 bases from J, the junction kept 2 bases outside the gene matches. The DNA for the CDR3 is TGTGCCAGCAGCTCGCGGGGGGTAGAGACCCAGTACTTC. Translating it yields CASSSRGVETQYF.

The chain links TRBV6-6 to TRBJ1-5; a possible D gene is TRBD1 (6 bases). Germline V lookup: CDR1 MNHNY, CDR2 SVGAGI (reference sequence). V gave up 2 bases and J gave up 7 bases, with 12 bases separating them. The CDR3 extends over 14 amino acids. The CDR3, as DNA: TGTGCCAGCAGTTACCCCGGGGGCGGGCAGCCCCAGCATTTT. Encoded protein: CASSYPGGGQPQHF.

The chain's CDR3 is CASSPGGSTLETQYF. CDR3 bases: TGCGCCAGCAGCCCGGGGGGGAGCACTTTGGAGACCCAGTACTTC. This chain connects TRBV5-1 to TRBJ2-5, with 8 bases aligning to TRBD2. The CDR3 sequence is 15 residues long. Germline CDR1 is SGHRS and CDR2 is YFSETQ. V lost 4 bases and J lost 5; bases outside the gene matches: 10.

The V and J genes are TRBV9 and TRBJ2-1; unclear D gene. Germline V lookup: CDR1 SGDLS, CDR2 YYNGEE. V dropped 4 bases and J dropped 9 bases, with 14 bases sitting between them. The CDR3 loop spans 13 amino acids. CDR3 in amino acids: CASSPIGAVEQFF. For the CDR3, the DNA is TGTGCCAGCAGCCCAATCGGAGCCGTTGAGCAGTTCTTC.

This chain connects TRBV5-1 to TRBJ2-5, with D perhaps matching TRBD2 (6 bases). The V gene lost 7 bases and the J gene lost 2 bases, with 15 bases spanning the gap. In germline, CDR1 is SGHRS, CDR2 YFSETQ. The CDR3 has 14 amino acids. CDR3 protein: CASSPTGRQETQYF. The CDR3, as DNA: TGCGCCAGCTCCCCTACCGGGAGACAAGAGACCCAGTACTTC.

The CDR3 protein is CASSLQTGGEQYF. The CDR3 DNA reads as TGTGCCAGCAGCCTCCAGACAGGGGGCGAGCAGTACTTC. The chain couples TRBV7-3 to TRBJ2-7; 9 bases fit TRBD1. Germline V CDR1 and CDR2: SGHTA, FQGTGA. The J segment lost 6 bases and the V segment lost 5 bases, leaving 5 bases of the junction unmatched. There are 13 residues in the CDR3.

This chain connects TRBV7-2 to TRBJ1-2; D is unclear. Trimming took off 1 base at V and 0 bases at J, with 12 bases between the two ends. This CDR3 has 16 residues. The germline gives CDR1 SGHTA, CDR2 FQGNSA. This CDR3 is CASSLVGSQANYGYTF. For the CDR3, the DNA is TGTGCCAGCAGCTTAGTTGGCAGCCAAGCTAACTATGGCTACACCTTC.

The genes are TRBV6-5 and TRBJ2-7; TRBD1 matches at 10 bases. Trimming at V came to 4 bases and at J to 7 bases, leaving 4 bases not matched to a gene. The CDR3 contains 13 residues. Germline V gene lookup returns CDR1 MNHEY and CDR2 SVGAGI. The CDR3 sequence is CASSWGQGLEQYF. The CDR3, as DNA: TGTGCCAGCAGTTGGGGACAGGGGCTAGAGCAGTACTTC.

The chain links TRBV4-2 to TRBJ2-3; possibly TRBD1 or TRBD2 for D (5 bases each). The CDR3 contains 17 residues. CDR1 is LGHNA, CDR2 YNFKEQ, per germline. V dropped 7 bases and J dropped 1 base, with 21 bases sitting between them. CDR3 DNA: TGTGCCAGCACCCCGGTGGGGACCTCTTCTGGCACAGATACGCAGTATTTT. Protein product: CASTPVGTSSGTDTQYF.

The chain has TRBV4-1 and TRBJ2-3; 9 bases match TRBD2. Germline lookup yields CDR1 MGHRA and CDR2 YSYEKL. J gave up 6 bases and V 1 base, and 8 bases lay outside the gene matches. The CDR3 is made up of 16 amino acids. CDR3 sequence: CASSQAIRGTSDTQYF. The CDR3 region has the DNA TGCGCCAGCAGCCAAGCAATAAGGGGGACTAGCGATACGCAGTATTTT.

This sequence joins TRBV2 and TRBJ1-1; D is undetermined. CDR1 and CDR2 from the germline V gene are SNHLY and FYNNEI. V was trimmed by 0 bases and J by 8 bases, leaving 13 bases between them. The CDR3 has 14 residues. The chain's CDR3 is CASSEALPRVEAFF. CDR3 nucleotides: TGTGCCAGCAGTGAAGCGCTTCCCCGGGTGGAAGCTTTCTTT.

The rearrangement uses TRBV6-5 and TRBJ1-1; D remains unclear. Germline V gene sequence: CDR1 MNHEY, CDR2 SVGAGI. V gave up 7 bases and J gave up 3 bases, with 6 bases separating them. The CDR3 runs 11 residues. CDR3 residues: CASNRDTEAFF. The CDR3 nucleotides are TGTGCCAGCAACCGGGACACTGAAGCTTTCTTT.

The chain couples TRBV11-2 to TRBJ2-7; the D call may be TRBD1 or TRBD2 (5 bases each). Germline CDR1 reads SGHAT; CDR2 reads FQNNGV. V was clipped by 3 bases and J by 4 bases, with 16 bases between them. The CDR3 totals 15 residues. Here the CDR3 DNA reads TGTGCCAGCAGCTTCAGTATAGGGGAGCCTTACGAGCAGTACTTC. Translating it yields CASSFSIGEPYEQYF.

This chain links TRBV5-1 with TRBJ1-4; 8 positions agree with TRBD1. In germline, CDR1 is SGHRS, CDR2 YFSETQ. V lost 2 bases to trimming and J lost 8 bases; unmatched junction nucleotides: 5. The CDR3 consists of 14 residues. The CDR3 loop reads CASSFQQGDEKLFF. CDR3 in DNA: TGCGCCAGCAGCTTCCAACAGGGGGACGAAAAACTGTTTTTT.

The chain recombines TRBV28 with TRBJ2-2; D ambiguous. Between the trimmed V and J ends, which lost 7 bases and 3 bases, there was a span of 6 bases. Germline V lookup: CDR1 MDHEN, CDR2 SYDVKM. The CDR3 is 12 residues long. The CDR3 is CASNWDTGELFF. DNA of the CDR3: TGTGCCAGCAATTGGGACACCGGGGAGCTGTTTTTT.

V and J are TRBV12-5 and TRBJ2-1; perhaps TRBD2 as D (8 bases). CDR1 and CDR2 (germline): LGHNT, FRNRAP. The length of the CDR3 is 20 residues. V was trimmed by 1 base and J by 7 bases, leaving 29 bases between them. Written as DNA, the CDR3 is TGTGCTAGTGGTTTGGCAGACAGGGTTCGGTCGGGAGGGCCTAGGAATGAGCAGTTCTTC. Amino acids: CASGLADRVRSGGPRNEQFF.

The CDR3 DNA reads as TGTGCTTCTGTTGCAGGGACGTACAATGAGCAGTTCTTC. Encoded protein: CASVAGTYNEQFF. The V gene is TRBV7-9, the J gene TRBJ2-1; D possibly matches TRBD1 or TRBD2 (5 bases each). This CDR3 region has 13 residues. Germline CDR1 reads SEHNR; CDR2 reads FQNEAQ (reference sequence).

The chain has TRBV19 and TRBJ2-3, with a possible D match to TRBD2 (5 bases). Germline CDR1 LNHDA, CDR2 SQIVND (reference sequence). The V end was cut by 1 base, the J end by 4 bases, with 9 bases between. There are 14 residues in the CDR3. CDR3 amino acids: CASSIGWGADTQYF. Here the CDR3 DNA reads TGTGCCAGTAGTATAGGATGGGGAGCAGATACGCAGTATTTT.

The chain recombines TRBV5-1 with TRBJ2-1, with a weak D call TRBD2 (5 bases). The V and J ends lost 4 bases and 7 bases respectively, with 18 bases between them. This CDR3 comprises 15 residues. Germline-derived CDR1 and CDR2 are SGHRS and YFSETQ. The CDR3 reads CASSEDGSRWNEQFF. CDR3 sequence (DNA): TGCGCCAGCAGCGAGGATGGGAGCCGTTGGAATGAGCAGTTCTTC.

J is TRBJ2-2 and V is TRBV5-1; 11 bases match TRBD1. The CDR3 totals 15 residues. V lost 4 bases and J lost 4; bases outside the gene matches: 3. Germline V gene sequence: CDR1 SGHRS, CDR2 YFSETQ. DNA for the CDR3: TGCGCCAGCAGCACGGGACAGGGGGGCACCGGGGAGCTGTTTTTT. Its translation: CASSTGQGGTGELFF.

The chain recombines TRBV18 with TRBJ1-2; no clear D gene. The V end lost 2 bases, the J end lost 6 bases, and 4 bases lay between the germline ends. CDR1 KGHSH and CDR2 LQKENI come from the germline V gene. This CDR3 spans 11 amino acids. The DNA of the CDR3 is TGTGCCAGCTCACCAGGGGATGGCTACACCTTC. Translating it yields CASSPGDGYTF.

This chain joins TRBV2 and TRBJ1-5; D uncertain. This CDR3 is 13 amino acids long. Per germline, CDR1 SNHLY and CDR2 FYNNEI. Trimming shortened V by 1 base and J by 6 bases, and 7 bases separated the two germline ends. The CDR3 is CASSEGLGQPQHF. DNA of the CDR3: TGTGCCAGCAGTGAAGGATTGGGTCAGCCCCAGCATTTT.

This clone was recorded a few times. The rearrangement links TRBV11-3 to TRBJ2-7; 10 nucleotides align to TRBD1. V shed 5 bases, J shed 6 bases, and the junction held 4 bases outside the gene matches. The CDR3 contains 13 residues. Germline CDR1 SGHNT, CDR2 YENEEA. The chain's CDR3 is CASSRGQGPEQYF. CDR3 in DNA: TGTGCCAGCAGCCGGGGACAGGGGCCCGAGCAGTACTTC.

The V call is TRBV7-8, the J call TRBJ2-7, with 8 nucleotides matching TRBD2. Germline V gene sequence: CDR1 SGHVS, CDR2 FQNEAQ. This CDR3 has 13 amino acids. After removal of 4 bases from V and 7 bases from J, the junction contained 6 bases not matched to a gene. The CDR3 DNA reads as TGTGCCAGCAGCTCGGGGGGGATGGGAGAGCAGTACTTC. As protein: CASSSGGMGEQYF.

V and J are TRBV10-2 and TRBJ2-5, with 13 positions matching TRBD2. CDR1 and CDR2 from the germline V gene are WSHSY and SAAADI. This CDR3 region has 14 residues. V gave up 6 bases and J gave up 3 bases; unmatched junction bases: 1. The CDR3 bases are TGCGCCAGCAGAGGACTAGCGGGAGAAGAGACCCAGTACTTC. It yields the protein CASRGLAGEETQYF.